These 27 T cell receptor beta chains came from one sample sequenced in a study of shared clonotypes between healthy human individuals. The assay was immunoSEQ multiplex PCR, and TCRdb's table has in-frame clones only and misses some. The table shows some 2,000,000 clones, with over 85% occurring only once. Sequencing was performed on naive CD4+ T cells sorted from blood. Subset denoted: CD45RA+ positively selected. The receptor source for this set is a young man in good health.

To note about this clone: The identical CDR3 is also encoded by other nucleotide sequences in the sample. The chain links TRBV2 to TRBJ2-7, with no clear D. The CDR3 extends over 11 amino acids. The V end lost 6 bases, the J end lost 5 bases, and 8 bases lay between the germline ends. Germline V gene data show CDR1 as SNHLY and CDR2 as FYNNEI. CDR3 DNA sequence: TGTGCCAGCAGCCAAGTCCACGAGCAGTACTTC. It codes for CASSQVHEQYF.

J is TRBJ2-3 and V is TRBV15; TRBD2 aligns across 12 bases. CDR1 is LNHNV, CDR2 YYDKDF, per germline (reference sequence). V lost 1 base, J lost 2 bases, and 7 bases stayed unmatched. The CDR3 is 18 residues long. This CDR3 is CATSRGWTSGAITDTQYF. CDR3 in DNA: TGTGCCACCAGCAGAGGATGGACTAGCGGGGCTATCACAGATACGCAGTATTTT.

The rearrangement joins TRBV6-5 to TRBJ1-1; D call uncertain. The CDR3 covers 13 residues. The germline CDR1 and CDR2 sequences are MNHEY and SVGAGI. V shed 6 bases and J shed 5 bases, with 13 bases lying between them. CDR3 protein: CASSPDLRTEAFF. The DNA for the CDR3 is TGTGCCAGCAGCCCTGACCTGAGGACTGAAGCTTTCTTT.

Comment on this clone: Other DNA sequences in this specimen translate into the identical CDR3. V and J are TRBV6-5 and TRBJ2-7, with 9 bases aligning to TRBD1. The V gene end was trimmed by 0 bases and the J gene end by 4 bases; junction bases not matched to a gene: 7. The CDR3 runs to 16 residues. Germline CDR1 is MNHEY and CDR2 is SVGAGI. CDR3 coding DNA: TGTGCCAGCAGTTACTCTACCCCAGACAGGGGGTACGAGCAGTACTTC. It codes for CASSYSTPDRGYEQYF.

The sample holds one count of this clone. This sequence joins TRBV30 and TRBJ1-2; D might be TRBD1 (6 bases). The germline V and J ends were trimmed by 4 bases and 5 bases, with 14 bases remaining between them. Germline assignment: CDR1 GTSNPN and CDR2 SVGIG (reference sequence). The CDR3 is 13 residues long. The CDR3 region has the DNA TGTGCCTGGACCCCAGACAGGCGATATGGCTACACCTTC. Protein: CAWTPDRRYGYTF. Full variable domain (remainder filled in from reference TRBV30 and TRBJ1-2): SQTIHQWPATLVQPVGSPLSLECTVEGTSNPNLYWYRQAAGRGLQLLFYSVGIGQISSEVPQNLSASRPQDRQFILSSKKLLLSDSGFYLCAWTPDRRYGYTFGSGTRLTVV.

This chain links TRBV5-1 with TRBJ2-7; the match to TRBD2 covers 8 bases. The CDR3 has 15 amino acids. The germline V gene encodes CDR1 SGHRS and CDR2 YFSETQ. J gave up 3 bases and V 1 base, and 6 bases lay outside the gene matches. This CDR3 is CASSLSGGLVYEQYF. The DNA for the CDR3 is TGCGCCAGCAGCTTGTCGGGAGGGCTCGTCTACGAGCAGTACTTC.

The genes are TRBV18 and TRBJ2-7, with D unresolved. CDR3 length: 16 amino acids. V shed 3 bases and J shed 1 base, with 16 bases lying between them. Per germline, CDR1 KGHSH and CDR2 LQKENI. CDR3 region: CASSPLGSVGSYEQYF. CDR3 nucleotide sequence: TGTGCCAGCTCACCTCTGGGGTCGGTCGGGTCCTACGAGCAGTACTTC.

This clone was recorded once. One end of the junction does not line up with germline, which may come from a read error. The chain recombines TRBV7-7 with TRBJ2-1, with TRBD2 matching over 9 bases. The CDR3 consists of 17 residues. Per germline, CDR1 SSHAT and CDR2 FNYEAQ (reference sequence). CDR3 loop: CASSLAEAGGPHNEQFF. The DNA for the CDR3 is TGTGCTAGCAGCTTAGCAGAAGCGGGGGGCCCCCATAATGAGCAGTTCTTC.

This chain uses TRBV4-1 with TRBJ1-3; D may be TRBD1 (6 bases). Germline V lookup: CDR1 MGHRA, CDR2 YSYEKL. The CDR3 totals 16 residues. V was shortened by 0 bases and J by 4 bases, with 13 bases between the two germline ends. The DNA for the CDR3 is TGCGCCAGCAGCCAAGATCGGAGGGGGTACGGAAACACCATATATTTT. Its translation: CASSQDRRGYGNTIYF.

The J gene is TRBJ2-5, the V gene TRBV6-5; TRBD2 matches 12 bases. The V segment lost 2 bases and the J segment 7 bases; nucleotides outside the gene matches: 5. The CDR3 runs to 15 residues. Germline values: CDR1 MNHEY, CDR2 SVGAGI. CDR3 bases: TGTGCCAGCAGTTACGCGCTAGCGGGAGGGGGGACCCAGTACTTC. It translates to CASSYALAGGGTQYF.

The rearrangement links TRBV30 to TRBJ1-6; D ambiguous. Trimming pared 0 bases from V and 14 bases from J, leaving 8 bases between. The CDR3 contains 11 residues. Germline CDR1 and CDR2: GTSNPN and SVGIG (reference sequence). The CDR3 bases are TGTGCCTGGAGTGTACTTAATTCCCTCCACTTT. Its translation is CAWSVLNSLHF.

The rearrangement uses TRBV7-2 and TRBJ2-3; no firm D call. CDR1 and CDR2 (germline): SGHTA, FQGNSA. There are 13 residues in the CDR3. V was clipped by 4 bases and J by 2 bases, with 7 bases between them. The CDR3, as DNA: TGTGCCAGCAGCTCATTCCTCACAGATACGCAGTATTTT. Translating gives CASSSFLTDTQYF.

V gene TRBV5-1 combines with J gene TRBJ2-1, with TRBD2 as a possible D gene (5 bases). In germline, CDR1 is SGHRS, CDR2 YFSETQ. V was cut by 0 bases and J by 5 bases, with 15 bases left in between. The CDR3 covers 16 residues. The CDR3 spells CASSLEVSGKDNEQFF. The DNA for the CDR3 is TGCGCCAGCAGCTTGGAGGTCAGCGGAAAGGACAATGAGCAGTTCTTC.

The chain recombines TRBV29-1 with TRBJ2-7, with D perhaps matching TRBD2 (5 bases). The CDR3 loop spans 14 amino acids. Per the germline V gene, CDR1 is SQVTM and CDR2 is ANQGSEA. V was pared by 3 bases and J by 1 base, with 13 bases between. This chain's CDR3 is CSVEHLSGSYEQYF. The CDR3 DNA sequence: TGCAGCGTTGAGCACCTCAGCGGATCCTACGAGCAGTACTTC.

The chain has TRBV27 and TRBJ1-1; D gene uncertain. This CDR3 is 13 amino acids long. Trimming removed 2 bases from V and 1 base from J, with 5 bases in between. CDR1 MNHEY and CDR2 SMNVEV come from the germline V gene (reference sequence). The CDR3 DNA is TGTGCCAGCAGTTTAGTCCCGAACACTGAAGCTTTCTTT. This gives the protein CASSLVPNTEAFF.

The chain employs TRBV6-5 and TRBJ1-6; 7 nucleotides agree with TRBD1. V gave up 2 bases and J gave up 5 bases; unmatched junction bases: 6. The V gene's germline CDR1 is MNHEY and CDR2 SVGAGI. CDR3 length equals 16 residues. Here the CDR3 DNA reads TGTGCCAGCAGTTACGAGAGGGACAGAGATAATTCACCCCTCCACTTT. Encoded protein: CASSYERDRDNSPLHF.

The chain has TRBV6-5 and TRBJ2-7; D remains unclear. In germline, CDR1 is MNHEY, CDR2 SVGAGI. The ends were cut back, 6 bases at V and 3 bases at J, with 9 bases in the middle. The CDR3 covers 12 residues. CDR3 sequence (DNA): TGTGCCAGCAGCCCCGACAACTACGAGCAGTACTTC. Translation: CASSPDNYEQYF.

The chain is built from TRBV28 and TRBJ2-2; no clear D. V was shortened by 2 bases and J by 9 bases, with 7 bases between the two germline ends. Germline V lookup: CDR1 MDHEN, CDR2 SYDVKM. This CDR3 has 12 residues. This CDR3 reads CASSLRARELFF. The CDR3 nucleotides read TGTGCCAGCAGTTTAAGGGCCCGGGAGCTGTTTTTT.

The chain has TRBV27 and TRBJ1-4, with TRBD1 matching 8 bases. The germline V gene has CDR1 MNHEY and CDR2 SMNVEV (reference sequence). V was pared by 6 bases and J by 0 bases, with 6 bases of the junction left unmatched. The CDR3 is made up of 16 amino acids. The CDR3 nucleotides are TGTGCCAGCAGGGGGACAGGCGGAGCAACTAATGAAAAACTGTTTTTT. It is translated as CASRGTGGATNEKLFF.

The genes are TRBV28 and TRBJ2-2, with TRBD1 identical over 9 bases. CDR3 length: 18 amino acids. Germline V gives CDR1 MDHEN, CDR2 SYDVKM. J was trimmed by 2 bases and V by 5 bases; bases with no gene match: 12. For the CDR3, the DNA is TGTGCCAGCAGTGGGTGGCAACGGGACAGGGCAAACACCGGGGAGCTGTTTTTT. Translating it yields CASSGWQRDRANTGELFF.

This CDR3 reads CASSLAGTQGYVLTF. DNA of the CDR3: TGTGCCAGCAGCTTGGCAGGTACCCAGGGGTACGTCCTGACTTTC. V and J are TRBV5-5 and TRBJ2-6; perhaps TRBD1 as D (6 bases). Germline V gene data show CDR1 as SGHKS and CDR2 as YYEKEE (reference sequence). The V end lost 0 bases, the J end lost 11 bases, and 15 bases lay between the germline ends. The CDR3 is 15 amino acids.

This clone was observed once. The chain has TRBV7-9 and TRBJ1-2; a possible D gene is TRBD1 (5 bases). V was clipped by 1 base and J by 7 bases, with 19 bases between them. CDR1 and CDR2 from the germline V gene are SEHNR and FQNEAQ (reference sequence). The CDR3 is 16 residues long. The CDR3 nucleotides are TGTGCCAGCAGCTTAGGGACTACAGGAGTTAAGGGTGGCTACACCTTC. Amino acid sequence: CASSLGTTGVKGGYTF. The full variable domain, completed using reference TRBV7-9 and TRBJ1-2, is DTGVSQNPRHKITKRGQNVTFRCDPISEHNRLYWYRQTLGQGPEFLTYFQNEAQLEKSRLLSDRFSAERPKGSFSTLEIQRTEQGDSAMYLCASSLGTTGVKGGYTFGSGTRLTVV.

Only one count was recorded for this clone. The genes are TRBV12-5 and TRBJ1-1, with 8 bases fitting TRBD1. The CDR3 consists of 13 residues. Germline V gene data show CDR1 as LGHNT and CDR2 as FRNRAP. The V and J ends lost 6 bases and 4 bases, in that order; junction bases with no gene match: 4. Written as DNA, the CDR3 is TGTGCTAGTGGCCTGACAGGGGCCACTGAAGCTTTCTTT. It is translated as CASGLTGATEAFF.

The V gene is TRBV18, the J gene TRBJ1-1; D unresolved. The V and J ends lost 7 bases and 0 bases respectively, with 12 bases between them. This CDR3 is 14 amino acids long. The germline CDR1 and CDR2 sequences are KGHSH and LQKENI. CDR3 DNA sequence: TGTGCCAGCTTCCCATCTGAACTGAACACTGAAGCTTTCTTT. Translation gives CASFPSELNTEAFF.

V and J are TRBV18 and TRBJ2-1, with a weak D call TRBD1 (6 bases). The CDR3 spans 11 residues. Germline V lookup: CDR1 KGHSH, CDR2 LQKENI. Deletions cut 6 bases from V and 15 bases from J, with 15 bases between. For the CDR3, the DNA is TGTGCCAGCTCCTCGAACAGGGCTCGGTTCTTC. It codes for CASSSNRARFF.

The V call is TRBV2, the J call TRBJ1-6; weak D call: TRBD1 (5 bases). CDR3 length: 15 amino acids. Germline V gene sequence: CDR1 SNHLY, CDR2 FYNNEI. Trimming shortened V by 6 bases and J by 9 bases, and 18 bases separated the two germline ends. The CDR3, as DNA: TGTGCCAGCAGGGATGGGACGGGGAAGACTTCACCCCTCCACTTT. This gives the protein CASRDGTGKTSPLHF.

This clone came up a few times. The chain carries TRBV29-1 and TRBJ2-4; D might be TRBD2 (5 bases). V lost 6 bases, J lost 8 bases, and 17 bases lay in between. Germline lookup yields CDR1 SQVTM and CDR2 ANQGSEA. The CDR3 is made up of 13 amino acids. The CDR3 DNA follows: TGCAGCGTGCCTTTACGGGGAACCGACATTCAGTACTTC. Amino acid sequence: CSVPLRGTDIQYF.